The T cell receptor beta chain described here comes from a study of blood T cell repertoires in COVID-19. About the study: COVID-19 samples, acute and convalescent, were from the United States, Italy and Spain.

Original processing notes: Researchers report that nucleated cell counts were estimated from reference gene primer amplification. The assay was immunoSEQ multiplex PCR, and TCRdb's table has in-frame clones only and misses some. From that table come the V and J calls and clone size; the DNA was used to work out D and trimming. The data show fewer than 130,000 clones, with 87% seen just once and around 5.1% held by the top ten. The CDR3 loop spans 14 amino acids. In germline, CDR1 is MNHEY, CDR2 SMNVEV (reference sequence). Trimming took 5 bases from V and 3 from J; bases not matched to a gene: 7. Material: peripheral blood. The chain couples TRBV27 to TRBJ2-7; 7 nucleotides align to TRBD1. This sequence originates from a human donor in a cohort sampled during active COVID-19. This CDR3 reads CASSTLDRDYEQYF. The DNA for the CDR3 is TGTGCCAGCAGTACCCTAGACAGGGACTACGAGCAGTACTTC.